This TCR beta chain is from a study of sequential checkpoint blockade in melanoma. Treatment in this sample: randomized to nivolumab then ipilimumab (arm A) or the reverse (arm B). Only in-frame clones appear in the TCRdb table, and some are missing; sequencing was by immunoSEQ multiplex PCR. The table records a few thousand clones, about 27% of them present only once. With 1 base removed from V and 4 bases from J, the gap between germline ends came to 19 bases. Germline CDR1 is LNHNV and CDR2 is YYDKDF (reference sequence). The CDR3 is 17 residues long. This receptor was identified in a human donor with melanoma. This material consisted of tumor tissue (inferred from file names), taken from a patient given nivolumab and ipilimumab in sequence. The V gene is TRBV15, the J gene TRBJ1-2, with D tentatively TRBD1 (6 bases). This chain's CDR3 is CATSRGGAGGVIYGYTF. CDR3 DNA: TGTGCCACCAGCAGAGGGGGAGCTGGGGGCGTTATCTATGGCTACACCTTC.